This TCR beta chain was documented in a study of cytomegalovirus exposure and HLA in healthy donors. This PCR relied on a set of 60 Vbeta primers and 13 Jbeta primers. Repertoires were generated with immunoSEQ multiplex PCR, while TCRdb's copy carries only in-frame clones and drops some. The repertoire has roughly 130,000 clones, around three quarters of them found once; the top ten carry approximately 2%. This TCR was recovered from a man aged 18 to 29 in good health and CMV-seronegative. Sample: PBMCs.

Written as DNA, the CDR3 is TGTGCCAGCAGTTTCTTACAGGGTAGCAATCAGCCCCAGCATTTT. Protein product: CASSFLQGSNQPQHF. The chain is built from TRBV28 and TRBJ1-5, with TRBD1 as a possible D gene (6 bases). The CDR3 sequence is 15 residues long. Trimming left V 3 bases short and J 0 bases short, with 9 bases between. From germline, CDR1 is MDHEN and CDR2 SYDVKM.